The present TCR beta chain was sequenced within a study of shared clonotypes between healthy human individuals. Sequencing used immunoSEQ multiplex PCR; TCRdb keeps in-frame clones, though not all of them. This sample yields about 2.5 million clones, of which about nine tenths are seen a single time; 0.37% belongs to the top ten. The CDR3 runs 14 residues. The germline V gene encodes CDR1 MNHEY and CDR2 SVGAGI. V was cut by 6 bases and J by 5 bases, with 16 bases left in between. The specimen sequenced was naive CD4+ T cells from PBMCs. Subset in this sample: CD45RA+ positively selected. The TCR was taken from a man between 18 and 35 years old in good health. Some clones in this sample may be carry-over from other donors' samples. The genes are TRBV6-5 and TRBJ2-5; D is possibly TRBD1 (6 bases). In DNA form, the CDR3 reads TGTGCCAGCAGGACCCGCCCGGGACATGAGACCCAGTACTTC. Translated: CASRTRPGHETQYF.